The next 28 T cell receptor beta chains were all read from a single sample in a study of cytomegalovirus exposure and HLA in healthy donors. Primers: 60 Vbeta forward and 13 Jbeta reverse. Clones were read by immunoSEQ multiplex PCR, and TCRdb kept only the in-frame ones, dropping some. This table holds tens of thousands of clones, about 79% found once. Sequenced sample: PBMCs. The receptors were gathered from a female donor in good health and CMV-seronegative.

The chain employs TRBV2 and TRBJ2-7; tentatively, D is TRBD2 (6 bases). The CDR3 contains 14 residues. V was trimmed by 6 bases and J by 2 bases, leaving 14 bases between them. Germline CDR1 and CDR2: SNHLY and FYNNEI. Here the CDR3 reads CASSRRRATYEQYF. CDR3 nucleotides: TGTGCCAGCAGCAGACGGAGGGCAACCTACGAGCAGTACTTC.

J is TRBJ2-7 and V is TRBV27; the D gene is possibly TRBD1 (5 bases). The CDR3 length is 12 residues. Between the trimmed V and J ends, which lost 8 bases and 2 bases, there was a span of 10 bases. Germline CDR1 reads MNHEY; CDR2 reads SMNVEV (reference sequence). CDR3 bases: TGTGCCAGCCAAAGGGGTACCTACGAGCAGTACTTC. Protein product: CASQRGTYEQYF.

Notes on this clone: The same CDR3 is also encoded by other DNA sequences in this sample. This chain uses TRBV6-5 with TRBJ2-7; 9 nucleotides agree with TRBD1. The CDR3 loop spans 15 amino acids. Germline CDR1 and CDR2: MNHEY and SVGAGI. V gave up 0 bases and J gave up 4 bases; unmatched junction bases: 4. The CDR3 DNA sequence: TGTGCCAGCAGTTACTCCCCGGGACAGGGTTACGAGCAGTACTTC. As protein: CASSYSPGQGYEQYF.

The chain joins TRBV5-3 to TRBJ1-6; TRBD1 might be the D (5 bases). TRBV5-3 belongs to the ORF category, with a function that is uncertain. CDR3 length equals 20 residues. Trimming left V 3 bases short and J 0 bases short, with 22 bases between. The CDR3 nucleotides read TGTGCCAGAAGCTCACAAACCCCGGGACTGAGTAGCTCCTATAATTCACCCCTCCACTTT. Amino acids: CARSSQTPGLSSSYNSPLHF.

The V call is TRBV15, the J call TRBJ2-3, with D possibly matching TRBD2 (6 bases). Deletions cut 5 bases from V and 0 bases from J, with 15 bases between. Germline lookup yields CDR1 LNHNV and CDR2 YYDKDF (reference sequence). There are 16 residues in the CDR3. The CDR3 reads CATSGGVQTSTDTQYF. CDR3 bases: TGTGCCACCAGCGGCGGGGTACAGACTAGCACAGATACGCAGTATTTT.

V is TRBV4-1 and J is TRBJ1-6; 10 bases line up with TRBD1. The V gene end was trimmed by 4 bases and the J gene end by 10 bases; junction bases not matched to a gene: 7. The length of the CDR3 is 15 residues. CDR1 MGHRA and CDR2 YSYEKL come from the germline V gene. The CDR3 nucleotides read TGCGCCAGCAGCCCCCAGGGACAGGGGTACTCACCCCTCCACTTT. It is translated as CASSPQGQGYSPLHF.

This clone was counted once. V and J are TRBV6-1 and TRBJ1-2; TRBD1 matches 12 bases. The CDR3 is made up of 15 amino acids. Germline lookup yields CDR1 MNHNS and CDR2 SASEGT. V dropped 4 bases and J dropped 4; count of bases not matched to a gene: 4. CDR3 nucleotides: TGTGCCAGCAGTGGCCCGGGACAGGGGGCCTATGGCTACACCTTC. It codes for CASSGPGQGAYGYTF.

As regards this clone: The same CDR3 arises from other DNA sequences in this sample as well. The V call is TRBV6-5, the J call TRBJ1-5; 7 bases fit TRBD1. The length of the CDR3 is 15 residues. V trimming: 6 bases; J trimming: 2 bases; junction bases outside the gene matches: 7. Per germline, CDR1 MNHEY and CDR2 SVGAGI. The CDR3 loop is CASRATGVGNQPQHF. The CDR3 bases are TGTGCCAGCAGGGCAACAGGGGTTGGCAATCAGCCCCAGCATTTT.

The chain links TRBV5-1 to TRBJ2-2; 9 bases agree with TRBD2. CDR1 is SGHRS, CDR2 YFSETQ, per germline. Trimming removed 7 bases from V and 4 bases from J; junction bases left unmatched: 8. The length of the CDR3 is 15 residues. The CDR3 here is CASGRTSVVTGELFF. The CDR3 region has the DNA TGCGCCAGCGGCCGGACTAGCGTGGTCACCGGGGAGCTGTTTTTT.

This sequence joins TRBV6-5 and TRBJ2-7, with 9 positions matching TRBD1. The CDR3 is made up of 14 amino acids. Germline trimming cut 10 bases from V and 0 bases from J; bases unmatched to any gene: 7. Germline V gene lookup returns CDR1 MNHEY and CDR2 SVGAGI. This CDR3 is CATLPGQGSYEQYF. In DNA, the CDR3 is TGTGCCACCCTCCCGGGACAGGGCTCCTACGAGCAGTACTTC.

CDR3 protein: CASSLGQNEKLFF. Written as DNA, the CDR3 is TGTGCCAGTAGCCTCGGACAGAATGAAAAACTGTTTTTT. The rearrangement uses TRBV19 and TRBJ1-4; possibly TRBD1 for D (6 bases). Trimming removed 6 bases at V and 5 bases at J, with 10 bases between. Per the germline V gene, CDR1 is LNHDA and CDR2 is SQIVND (reference sequence). CDR3 size: 13 residues.

The chain employs TRBV29-1 and TRBJ1-3; 10 bases align to TRBD1. CDR1 and CDR2 from the germline V gene are SQVTM and ANQGSEA. The CDR3 sequence is 14 residues long. V gave up 6 bases and J gave up 0 bases; unmatched junction bases: 2. The CDR3 nucleotides read TGCAGCGTCCGGGACAGGGGCTCTGGAAACACCATATATTTT. Its translation: CSVRDRGSGNTIYF.

The rearrangement links TRBV27 to TRBJ1-5; 7 bases match TRBD1. Germline CDR1 and CDR2: MNHEY and SMNVEV (reference sequence). CDR3 length: 19 amino acids. After removal of 5 bases from V and 5 bases from J, the junction contained 21 bases not matched to a gene. For the CDR3, the DNA is TGTGCCAGCAGTCCTTTAAGGGGGTCGACAGGGCGAGTGGATCAGCCCCAGCATTTT. This gives the protein CASSPLRGSTGRVDQPQHF.

CDR3 sequence: CASSLGEAVYNEQFF. The CDR3 nucleotides read TGTGCCAGCAGCTTGGGGGAAGCGGTCTACAATGAGCAGTTCTTC. The chain combines TRBV5-8 with TRBJ2-1, with D possibly being TRBD2 (5 bases). The CDR3 extends over 15 amino acids. The V gene's germline CDR1 is SGHTS and CDR2 YDEGEE. V was pared by 0 bases and J by 3 bases, with 10 bases between.

The chain combines TRBV5-1 with TRBJ2-4, with D possibly TRBD2 on 7 matching bases. Germline V gene lookup returns CDR1 SGHRS and CDR2 YFSETQ. CDR3 length equals 20 residues. Trimming left V 3 bases short and J 3 bases short, with 28 bases between. CDR3 DNA: TGCGCCAGCAGCTCGCAGGGTGGGGGGGCTGTGGAGCGGGGCAAAAACATTCAGTACTTC. It translates to CASSSQGGGAVERGKNIQYF.

The chain combines TRBV6-5 with TRBJ2-4; D is possibly TRBD2 (6 bases). The V gene lost 6 bases and the J gene lost 7 bases, with 7 bases spanning the gap. Per germline, CDR1 MNHEY and CDR2 SVGAGI. The length of the CDR3 is 11 residues. Here the CDR3 reads CASREGNIQYF. The CDR3 nucleotides are TGTGCCAGCAGGGAGGGGAACATTCAGTACTTC.

CDR3 residues: CASRAGGGREKLFF. CDR3 DNA sequence: TGTGCCAGCCGAGCGGGGGGGGGCCGCGAAAAACTGTTTTTT. The rearrangement joins TRBV28 to TRBJ1-4, with D possibly TRBD1 on 6 matching bases. This CDR3 has 14 residues. Germline V gives CDR1 MDHEN, CDR2 SYDVKM. The V end lost 8 bases, the J end lost 8 bases, and 18 bases lay between the germline ends. Together with reference TRBV28 and TRBJ1-4, the CDR3 gives the full variable domain: DVKVTQSSRYLVKRTGEKVFLECVQDMDHENMFWYRQDPGLGLRLIYFSYDVKMKEKGDIPEGYSVSREKKERFSLILESASTNQTSMYLCASRAGGGREKLFFGSGTQLSVL.

This chain connects TRBV6-1 to TRBJ2-1; 9 bases fit TRBD2. The CDR3 length is 14 residues. CDR1 is MNHNS, CDR2 SASEGT, per germline. After removal of 2 bases from V and 9 bases from J, the junction contained 5 bases not matched to a gene. The CDR3 sequence is CASSEKAGGSEQFF. Written as DNA, the CDR3 is TGTGCCAGCAGTGAAAAGGCGGGAGGGAGTGAGCAGTTCTTC.

This clone was detected only once. The chain has TRBV6-5 and TRBJ2-5, with 7 bases identical to TRBD2. The better agreement between TRBJ2-7 and the DNA end casts doubt on the J call. CDR3 length: 14 residues. Germline V gene data show CDR1 as MNHEY and CDR2 as SVGAGI. The DNA of the CDR3 is TGTGCCAGCAGCCTACCGGGACTACCCTACGAGCAGTACTTC. Residues: CASSLPGLPYEQYF.

This clone has only a few counts. V is TRBV18 and J is TRBJ2-5; tentatively, D is TRBD2 (5 bases). V was pared by 4 bases and J by 5 bases, with 14 bases between. The germline CDR1 and CDR2 sequences are KGHSH and LQKENI. The CDR3 has 14 amino acids. The CDR3 loop reads CASSLGLNGETQYF. The CDR3 DNA reads TGTGCCAGCTCACTCGGACTGAATGGGGAGACCCAGTACTTC.

The chain couples TRBV5-1 to TRBJ2-3; TRBD2 might be the D (6 bases). Trimming stripped 1 base from V and 6 bases from J, with 18 bases between. This CDR3 spans 16 amino acids. CDR1 and CDR2 (germline): SGHRS, YFSETQ. The CDR3 coding sequence is TGCGCCAGCAGCTTGACTAGCAGGGTCTCAGGGGATACGCAGTATTTT. This encodes CASSLTSRVSGDTQYF.

This clone has a single count. The V gene is TRBV19, the J gene TRBJ1-1, with D possibly being TRBD1 (5 bases). Germline V lookup: CDR1 LNHDA, CDR2 SQIVND (reference sequence). V was shortened by 1 base and J by 5 bases, with 11 bases between the two germline ends. CDR3 length: 14 residues. The CDR3 is CASSIGGGKTEAFF. Written as DNA, the CDR3 is TGTGCCAGTAGTATAGGTGGGGGGAAGACTGAAGCTTTCTTT.

This chain uses TRBV6-5 with TRBJ1-4; no definite D call. Trimming removed 5 bases from V and 0 bases from J, with 7 bases in between. CDR1 MNHEY and CDR2 SVGAGI come from the germline V gene. There are 14 residues in the CDR3. The CDR3 protein is CASSRTATNEKLFF. CDR3 in DNA: TGTGCCAGCAGTAGGACTGCAACTAATGAAAAACTGTTTTTT.

This chain joins TRBV28 and TRBJ2-7, with 9 bases that match TRBD1. The CDR3 is made up of 15 amino acids. V lost 3 bases and J lost 5; bases outside the gene matches: 8. Germline-derived CDR1 and CDR2 are MDHEN and SYDVKM. The DNA of the CDR3 is TGTGCCAGCAGTTTGGAGACAGGGGGTACGAACGAGCAGTACTTC. Amino acid sequence: CASSLETGGTNEQYF.

The gene calls are TRBV6-5 and TRBJ1-2; the D is unclear. The germline CDR1 and CDR2 sequences are MNHEY and SVGAGI. The V end was cut by 0 bases, the J end by 7 bases, with 15 bases between. This CDR3 is 15 amino acids long. CDR3 protein: CASSYSPWEMAGYTF. The CDR3 nucleotides read TGTGCCAGCAGTTACTCGCCTTGGGAGATGGCTGGCTACACCTTC.

This chain uses TRBV7-3 with TRBJ2-7; a possible D gene is TRBD1 (5 bases). In germline, CDR1 is SGHTA, CDR2 FQGTGA. The CDR3 totals 13 residues. Trimming removed 4 bases at V and 4 bases at J, with 11 bases between. The CDR3 DNA reads TGTGCCAGCAGCTCATCTCCAGGGTACGAGCAGTACTTC. It encodes CASSSSPGYEQYF.

This sequence joins TRBV30 and TRBJ1-1; D is perhaps TRBD1 (6 bases). The V gene lost 2 bases and the J gene lost 11 bases, with 15 bases spanning the gap. In germline, CDR1 is GTSNPN, CDR2 SVGIG (reference sequence). The CDR3 sequence is 12 residues long. The DNA of the CDR3 is TGTGCCTGGAGTACAGGGCCCTCCCGGGCTTTCTTT. Encoded protein: CAWSTGPSRAFF.

J is TRBJ1-4 and V is TRBV28; 8 bases agree with TRBD1. The V gene end was trimmed by 5 bases and the J gene end by 8 bases; junction bases not matched to a gene: 10. The germline V gene has CDR1 MDHEN and CDR2 SYDVKM. The CDR3 is made up of 15 amino acids. The CDR3 protein is CASSDTDRGREKLFF. CDR3 coding DNA: TGTGCCAGCAGTGACACCGACAGGGGTCGAGAAAAACTGTTTTTT.